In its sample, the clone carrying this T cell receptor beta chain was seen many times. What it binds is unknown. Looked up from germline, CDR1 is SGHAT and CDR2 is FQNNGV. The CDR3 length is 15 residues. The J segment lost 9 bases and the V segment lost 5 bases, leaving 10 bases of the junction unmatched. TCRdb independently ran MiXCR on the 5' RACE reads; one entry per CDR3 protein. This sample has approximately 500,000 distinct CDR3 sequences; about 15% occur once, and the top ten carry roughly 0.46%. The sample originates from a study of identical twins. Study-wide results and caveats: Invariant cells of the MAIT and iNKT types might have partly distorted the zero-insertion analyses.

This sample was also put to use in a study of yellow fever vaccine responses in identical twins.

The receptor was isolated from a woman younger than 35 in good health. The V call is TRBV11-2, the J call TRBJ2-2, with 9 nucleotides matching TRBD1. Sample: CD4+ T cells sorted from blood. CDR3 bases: TGTGCCAGCAGCCTCGGACAGGGGCAACACCGGGAGCTGTTTTTT. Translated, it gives CASSLGQGQHRELFF.